Detailed here is one TCR beta chain. This entry belongs to a study of blood T cell repertoires in COVID-19. Study context: Some COVID-19 samples were acute and others convalescent; all came from the United States, Italy and Spain. T cells, B-cell-depleted T cells, or PBMCs supplied cDNA or gDNA.

The CDR3 consists of 15 residues. Trimming cost V 1 base and J 4 bases; bases outside gene matches: 4. Germline-derived CDR1 and CDR2 are SGHAT and FQNNGV. During active infection, Seattle patients enrolled and were then monitored through disease. Original processing methods: Estimation of nucleated cell counts relied on the amplification of reference gene primers. Using immunoSEQ multiplex PCR, the repertoire was profiled, and TCRdb retains in-frame clones only, with some absent. V and J calls and clone size are those listed in that table; D and trimming were worked out from the DNA. The profile shows a few hundred thousand clones, more than 85% of them singletons.

V is TRBV11-2 and J is TRBJ2-7; 10 bases map to TRBD1. The TCR originated in a person aged 18 to 30 with COVID-19, enrolled during active disease. The sequenced sample was peripheral blood. The DNA of the CDR3 is TGTGCCAGCAGCTTAGGCGGGACAGGGGTGTACGAGCAGTACTTC. Translation: CASSLGGTGVYEQYF. Looking up the rest from reference TRBV11-2 and TRBJ2-7 gives the full variable domain: EAGVAQSPRYKIIEKRQSVAFWCNPISGHATLYWYQQILGQGPKLLIQFQNNGVVDDSQLPKDRFSAERLKGVDSTLKIQPAKLEDSAVYLCASSLGGTGVYEQYFGPGTRLTVT.